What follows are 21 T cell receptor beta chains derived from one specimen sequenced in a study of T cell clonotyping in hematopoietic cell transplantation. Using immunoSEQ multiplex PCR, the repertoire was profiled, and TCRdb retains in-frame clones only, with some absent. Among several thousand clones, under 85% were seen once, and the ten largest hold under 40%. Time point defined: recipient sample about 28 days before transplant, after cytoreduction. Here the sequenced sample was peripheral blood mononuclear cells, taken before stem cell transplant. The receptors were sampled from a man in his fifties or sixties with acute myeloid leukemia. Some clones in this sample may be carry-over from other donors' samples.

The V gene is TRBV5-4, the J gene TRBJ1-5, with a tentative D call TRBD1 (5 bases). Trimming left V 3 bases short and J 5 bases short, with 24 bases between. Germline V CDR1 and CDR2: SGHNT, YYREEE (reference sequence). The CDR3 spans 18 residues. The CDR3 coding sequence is TGTGCCAGCAGCTGTCTCACCTGGACCGGACACAGAGATCAGCCCCAGCATTTT. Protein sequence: CASSCLTWTGHRDQPQHF.

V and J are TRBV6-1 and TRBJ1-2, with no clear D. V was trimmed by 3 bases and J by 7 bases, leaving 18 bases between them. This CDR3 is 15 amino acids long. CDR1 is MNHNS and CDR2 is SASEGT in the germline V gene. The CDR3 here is CASSDLRITLIGYTF. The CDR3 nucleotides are TGTGCCAGCAGTGACCTCAGAATAACCTTAATTGGCTACACCTTC.

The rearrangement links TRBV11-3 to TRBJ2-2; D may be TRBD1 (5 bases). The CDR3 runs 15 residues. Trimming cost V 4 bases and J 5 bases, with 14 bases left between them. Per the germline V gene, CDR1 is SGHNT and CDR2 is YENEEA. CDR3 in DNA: TGTGCCAGCAGCTCCCTAGGGGCAGATACCGGGGAGCTGTTTTTT. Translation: CASSSLGADTGELFF.

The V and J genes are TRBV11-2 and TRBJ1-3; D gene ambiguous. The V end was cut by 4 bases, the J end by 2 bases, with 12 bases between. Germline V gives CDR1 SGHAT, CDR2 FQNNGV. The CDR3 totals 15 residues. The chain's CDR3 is CASSSSSGPGNTIYF. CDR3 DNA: TGTGCCAGCAGCTCCTCAAGTGGGCCTGGAAACACCATATATTTT.

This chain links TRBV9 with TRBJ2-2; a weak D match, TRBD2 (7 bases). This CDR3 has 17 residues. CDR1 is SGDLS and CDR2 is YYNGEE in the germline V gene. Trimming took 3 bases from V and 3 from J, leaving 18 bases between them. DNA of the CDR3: TGTGCCAGCAGCGCCGGAACCCGGGGGGCAGACACCGGGGAGCTGTTTTTT. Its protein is CASSAGTRGADTGELFF.

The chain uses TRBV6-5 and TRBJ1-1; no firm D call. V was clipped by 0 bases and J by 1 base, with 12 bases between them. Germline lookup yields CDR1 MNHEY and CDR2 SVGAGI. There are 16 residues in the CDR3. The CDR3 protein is CASSYSPWTGNTEAFF. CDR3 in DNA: TGTGCCAGCAGTTACTCCCCGTGGACCGGGAACACTGAAGCTTTCTTT.

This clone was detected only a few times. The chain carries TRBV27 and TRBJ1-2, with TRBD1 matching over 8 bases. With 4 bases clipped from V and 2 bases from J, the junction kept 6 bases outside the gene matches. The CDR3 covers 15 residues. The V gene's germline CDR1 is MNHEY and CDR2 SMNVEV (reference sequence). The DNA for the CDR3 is TGTGCCAGCAGTTCACCGACAGGGGACAACTATGGCTACACCTTC. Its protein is CASSSPTGDNYGYTF.

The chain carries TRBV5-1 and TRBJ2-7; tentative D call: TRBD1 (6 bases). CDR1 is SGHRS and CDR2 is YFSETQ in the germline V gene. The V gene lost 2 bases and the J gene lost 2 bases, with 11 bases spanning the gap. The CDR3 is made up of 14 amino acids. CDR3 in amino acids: CASSLGQLAYEQYF. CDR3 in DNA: TGCGCCAGCAGCTTAGGACAGCTTGCCTACGAGCAGTACTTC.

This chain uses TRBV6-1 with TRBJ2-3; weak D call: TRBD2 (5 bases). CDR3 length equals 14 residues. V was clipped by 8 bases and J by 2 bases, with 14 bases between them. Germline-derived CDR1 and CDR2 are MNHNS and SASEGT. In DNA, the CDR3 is TGTGCCAGCCAGGAGGCGACGGCCACAGATACGCAGTATTTT. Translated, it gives CASQEATATDTQYF.

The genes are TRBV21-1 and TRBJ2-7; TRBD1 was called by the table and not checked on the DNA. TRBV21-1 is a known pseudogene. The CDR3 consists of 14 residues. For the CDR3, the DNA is TGTGCCAGCAGGAAACAGGGGGCCAACTACGAGCAGTACTTC. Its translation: CASRKQGANYEQYF.

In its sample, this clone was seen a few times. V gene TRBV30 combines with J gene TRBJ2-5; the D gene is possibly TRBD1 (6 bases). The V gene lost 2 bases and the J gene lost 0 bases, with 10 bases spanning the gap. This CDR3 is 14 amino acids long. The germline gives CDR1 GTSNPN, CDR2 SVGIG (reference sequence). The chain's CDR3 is CAWSKAGDQETQYF. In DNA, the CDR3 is TGTGCCTGGAGTAAGGCAGGGGACCAAGAGACCCAGTACTTC. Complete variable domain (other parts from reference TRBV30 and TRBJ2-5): SQTIHQWPATLVQPVGSPLSLECTVEGTSNPNLYWYRQAAGRGLQLLFYSVGIGQISSEVPQNLSASRPQDRQFILSSKKLLLSDSGFYLCAWSKAGDQETQYFGPGTRLLVL.

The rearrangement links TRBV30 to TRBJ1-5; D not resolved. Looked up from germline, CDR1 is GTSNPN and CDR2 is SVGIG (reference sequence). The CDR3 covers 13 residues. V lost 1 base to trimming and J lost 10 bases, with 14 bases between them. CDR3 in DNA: TGTGCCTGGAGTGGCAGCCGCGGAGAACCCCAGCATTTT. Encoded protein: CAWSGSRGEPQHF.

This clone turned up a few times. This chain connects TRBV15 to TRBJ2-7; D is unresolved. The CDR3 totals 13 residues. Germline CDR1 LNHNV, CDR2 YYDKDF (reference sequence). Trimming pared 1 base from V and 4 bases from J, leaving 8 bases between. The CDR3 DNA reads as TGTGCCACCAGCAGAGGTTTAGTTTACGAGCAGTACTTC. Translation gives CATSRGLVYEQYF.

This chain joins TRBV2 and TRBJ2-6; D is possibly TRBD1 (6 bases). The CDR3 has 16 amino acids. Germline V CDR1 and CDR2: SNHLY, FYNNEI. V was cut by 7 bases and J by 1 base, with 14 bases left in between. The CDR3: CASTWLGGSGANVLTF. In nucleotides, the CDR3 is TGTGCCAGCACCTGGCTAGGGGGTTCTGGGGCCAACGTCCTGACTTTC.

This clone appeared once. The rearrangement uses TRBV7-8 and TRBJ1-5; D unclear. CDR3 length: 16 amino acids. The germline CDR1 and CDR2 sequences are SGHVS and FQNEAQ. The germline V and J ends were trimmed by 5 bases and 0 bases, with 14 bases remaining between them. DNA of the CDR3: TGTGCCAGCAGCCCCTTACCGGGCAATAGCAATCAGCCCCAGCATTTT. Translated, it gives CASSPLPGNSNQPQHF.

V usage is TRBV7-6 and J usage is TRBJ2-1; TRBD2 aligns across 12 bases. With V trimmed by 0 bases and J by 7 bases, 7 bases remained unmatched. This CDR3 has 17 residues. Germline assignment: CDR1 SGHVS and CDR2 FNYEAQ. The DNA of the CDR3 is TGTGCCAGCAGCTTAGCCCCTGGACTAGCGGGATTAAATGAGCAGTTCTTC. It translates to CASSLAPGLAGLNEQFF.

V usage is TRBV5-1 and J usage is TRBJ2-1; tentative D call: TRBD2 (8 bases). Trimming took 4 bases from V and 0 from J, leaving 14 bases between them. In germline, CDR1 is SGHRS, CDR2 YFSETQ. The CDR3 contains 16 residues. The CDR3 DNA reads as TGCGCCAGCAGCCGGGGGGGACAGAGCTCCTACAATGAGCAGTTCTTC. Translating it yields CASSRGGQSSYNEQFF. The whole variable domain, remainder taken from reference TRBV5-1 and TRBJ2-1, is KAGVTQTPRYLIKTRGQQVTLSCSPISGHRSVSWYQQTPGQGLQFLFEYFSETQRNKGNFPGRFSGRQFSNSRSEMNVSTLELGDSALYLCASSRGGQSSYNEQFFGPGTRLTVL.

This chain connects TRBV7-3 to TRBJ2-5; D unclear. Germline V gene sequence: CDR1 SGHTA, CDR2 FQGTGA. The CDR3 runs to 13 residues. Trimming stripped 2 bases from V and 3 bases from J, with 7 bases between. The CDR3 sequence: CASSLLAEETQYF. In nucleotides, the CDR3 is TGTGCCAGCAGCTTATTAGCTGAAGAGACCCAGTACTTC.

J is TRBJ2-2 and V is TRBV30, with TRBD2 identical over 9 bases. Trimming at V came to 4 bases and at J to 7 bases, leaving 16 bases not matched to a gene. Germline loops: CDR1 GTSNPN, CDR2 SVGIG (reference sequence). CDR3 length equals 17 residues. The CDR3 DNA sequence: TGTGCCTGGACGCCGGGACTAGCCTCTAGACCATACGGGGAGCTGTTTTTT. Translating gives CAWTPGLASRPYGELFF. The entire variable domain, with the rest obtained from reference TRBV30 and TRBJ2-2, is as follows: SQTIHQWPATLVQPVGSPLSLECTVEGTSNPNLYWYRQAAGRGLQLLFYSVGIGQISSEVPQNLSASRPQDRQFILSSKKLLLSDSGFYLCAWTPGLASRPYGELFFGEGSRLTVL.

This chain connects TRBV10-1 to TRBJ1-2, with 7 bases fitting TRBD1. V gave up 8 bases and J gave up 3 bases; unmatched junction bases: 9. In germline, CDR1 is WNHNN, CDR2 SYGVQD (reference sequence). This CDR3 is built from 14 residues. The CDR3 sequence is CASGEGTADYGYTF. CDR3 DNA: TGCGCCAGCGGGGAAGGGACAGCAGACTATGGCTACACCTTC.

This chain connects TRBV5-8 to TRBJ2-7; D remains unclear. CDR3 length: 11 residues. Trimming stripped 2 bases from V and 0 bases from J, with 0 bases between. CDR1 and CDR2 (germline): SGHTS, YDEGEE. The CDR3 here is CASSFSYEQYF. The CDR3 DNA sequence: TGTGCCAGCAGCTTCTCCTACGAGCAGTACTTC.